A single sample is the source of the 8 T cell receptor beta chains below, sequenced in a study of shared clonotypes between healthy human individuals. The method was immunoSEQ multiplex PCR; TCRdb's version includes in-frame clones alone and lacks a portion of them. The sample holds a few million clones; 93% are singletons and the top ten take around 1.8%. Cells designated naive CD8 were CD45RO-negative and were positively selected for CCR7, with terminally differentiated effector memory CD45RA+ cells excluded. The material sequenced was naive CD8+ T cells from PBMCs. These receptor sequences come from a man between 18 and 35 years old in good health. Some clones in this sample may be carry-over from other donors' samples.

The chain carries TRBV9 and TRBJ2-7; no clear D gene. The V end lost 0 bases, the J end lost 5 bases, and 15 bases lay between the germline ends. Germline V gene data show CDR1 as SGDLS and CDR2 as YYNGEE. The CDR3 extends over 15 amino acids. The CDR3 nucleotides read TGTGCCAGCAGCGTAGGTCCCGGTGGTAATGACGAGCAGTACTTC. Its translation: CASSVGPGGNDEQYF.

The chain recombines TRBV27 with TRBJ2-2, with 8 bases aligning to TRBD2. The CDR3 covers 16 residues. Per germline, CDR1 MNHEY and CDR2 SMNVEV (reference sequence). V lost 7 bases to trimming and J lost 3 bases; unmatched junction nucleotides: 10. DNA for the CDR3: TGTGCCAGCAAAAGCGTCGGGGGGGTTTACACCGGGGAGCTGTTTTTT. Encoded protein: CASKSVGGVYTGELFF.

The rearrangement joins TRBV5-1 to TRBJ1-4; D remains ambiguous. Trimming stripped 0 bases from V and 4 bases from J, with 4 bases between. From germline, CDR1 is SGHRS and CDR2 YFSETQ. The CDR3 is 13 residues long. The CDR3 DNA is TGCGCCAGCAGCTTGGCCATTAATGAAAAACTGTTTTTT. Translation gives CASSLAINEKLFF. The full variable domain, with the rest looked up from reference TRBV5-1 and TRBJ1-4, is KAGVTQTPRYLIKTRGQQVTLSCSPISGHRSVSWYQQTPGQGLQFLFEYFSETQRNKGNFPGRFSGRQFSNSRSEMNVSTLELGDSALYLCASSLAINEKLFFGSGTQLSVL.

The J gene is TRBJ2-1, the V gene TRBV27; D perhaps matches TRBD2 (5 bases). The CDR3 loop spans 16 amino acids. V lost 0 bases, J lost 3 bases, and 12 bases lay in between. Germline-derived CDR1 and CDR2 are MNHEY and SMNVEV (reference sequence). The CDR3 coding sequence is TGTGCCAGCAGTTTATCTTGGGAGACGGTCTACAATGAGCAGTTCTTC. This sequence encodes CASSLSWETVYNEQFF.

The chain links TRBV6-1 to TRBJ2-7, with 12 bases lining up with TRBD1. This CDR3 comprises 15 residues. CDR1 MNHNS and CDR2 SASEGT come from the germline V gene. J gave up 7 bases and V 5 bases, and 9 bases lay outside the gene matches. The CDR3, as DNA: TGTGCCAGCAGTCCCCGGGACAGGGGGCTTGCGGAGCAGTACTTC. This encodes CASSPRDRGLAEQYF.

This chain uses TRBV4-1 with TRBJ1-5; D perhaps matches TRBD1 (5 bases). Trimming took 3 bases from V and 12 from J, leaving 15 bases between them. CDR3 size: 13 residues. Germline-derived CDR1 and CDR2 are MGHRA and YSYEKL. The DNA of the CDR3 is TGCGCCAGCAGCCATGCCCAGGGTGAGGGCCAGCATTTT. As protein: CASSHAQGEGQHF.

Concerning this clone itself: Other DNA sequences within the sample encode an identical CDR3. The chain combines TRBV5-6 with TRBJ2-7; TRBD1 might be the D (5 bases). The V gene's germline CDR1 is SGHDT and CDR2 YYEEEE. Trimming stripped 4 bases from V and 0 bases from J, with 11 bases between. This CDR3 is built from 14 residues. CDR3 in DNA: TGTGCCAGCAGCCTGGGGCTAAGCTCCTACGAGCAGTACTTC. This codes for CASSLGLSSYEQYF.

V is TRBV27 and J is TRBJ1-5, with D hard to call. Germline V gene lookup returns CDR1 MNHEY and CDR2 SMNVEV (reference sequence). V dropped 5 bases and J dropped 4 bases, with 15 bases sitting between them. The CDR3 is 15 residues long. The CDR3 DNA follows: TGTGCCAGCAGTCTTACCGGACTCAAAAATCAGCCCCAGCATTTT. Translation: CASSLTGLKNQPQHF.